The 22 T cell receptor beta chains given below trace back to one sample, sequenced in a study of Tregs in tolerant kidney transplant recipients. The protocol was immunoSEQ multiplex PCR, while the TCRdb copy is restricted to in-frame clones and leaves out a portion. This sample's table has about 48,000 clones. The sample in question was CD4+ T cells from blood, obtained before the transplant. These receptors all stem from a human donor who received a combined kidney and bone marrow transplant.

Regarding this clone: The CDR3 extends 3 residues past the end of the read, so its final part is completed from the germline J gene. The rearrangement links TRBV2 to TRBJ2-1; possible D gene TRBD2, 5 bases. CDR1 is SNHLY, CDR2 FYNNEI, per germline. CDR3 length: 12 residues. V gave up 4 bases and J gave up 6 bases, with 7 bases separating them. CDR3 amino acids: CASSGTFNEQFF. Partial CDR3 DNA: TGTGCCAGCAGTGGGACTTTCAATGAG.

Details on this clone: The read ends 3 residues early relative to the CDR3; the germline J gene fills the gap. The chain couples TRBV7-9 to TRBJ2-3; 7 nucleotides line up with TRBD1. The CDR3 has 14 residues. Germline CDR1 and CDR2: SEHNR and FQNEAQ (reference sequence). The J segment lost 5 bases and the V segment lost 3 bases, leaving 5 bases of the junction unmatched. The DNA read from the CDR3 is TGTGCCAGCAGCTTTGAGGGGACAGTAGATACG. Encoded protein: CASSFEGTVDT. The whole CDR3 sequence reads CASSFEGTVDTQYF.

Of note for this clone: The read stops 3 residues short of the end of the CDR3; the missing end is completed from the germline J gene. J is TRBJ2-2 and V is TRBV6-2 or TRBV6-3; TRBD2 aligns across 13 bases. After removal of 2 bases from V and 6 bases from J, the junction contained 0 bases not matched to a gene. Germline V gene sequence: CDR1 MNHEY, CDR2 SVGEGT. This CDR3 has 15 residues. CDR3 bases read: TGTGCCAGCAGTTACGGACTAGCGGGAGCCGGGGAG. Translated: CASSYGLAGAGE. The entire CDR3 sequence reads CASSYGLAGAGELFF.

As for this clone: The observed sequence ends 3 residues before the CDR3 terminus, with the missing tail filled in from the germline J gene. The J gene is TRBJ2-5, the V gene TRBV9; 7 nucleotides match TRBD2. This CDR3 spans 13 amino acids. Trimming removed 0 bases from V and 4 bases from J; junction bases left unmatched: 0. Germline assignment: CDR1 SGDLS and CDR2 YYNGEE. CDR3 DNA, as far as it was read: TGTGCCAGCAGCGTAGCTAGCGGAGAGACC. Translating gives CASSVASGET. The full CDR3 reads CASSVASGETQYF.

Note on this clone: The CDR3 end is not reached by the read, which stops 3 residues before it; the germline J gene fills it in. This chain uses TRBV18 with TRBJ2-7, with D possibly being TRBD1 (5 bases). Trimming left V 4 bases short and J 5 bases short, with 18 bases between. The CDR3 is 15 residues long. Germline assignment: CDR1 KGHSH and CDR2 LQKENI. The DNA read from the CDR3 is TGTGCCAGCTCACGATTCAGGGATTTGAGCGACGAG. Its translation: CASSRFRDLSDE. In full, the CDR3 is CASSRFRDLSDEQYF.

As regards this clone: From the germline J gene comes the end of the CDR3, since the read stops 3 residues before it. V and J are TRBV5-1 and TRBJ2-4; 8 nucleotides line up with TRBD1. The CDR3 totals 15 residues. V was pared by 4 bases and J by 2 bases, with 5 bases of the junction left unmatched. CDR1 and CDR2 (germline): SGHRS, YFSETQ. CDR3 protein: CASSARDRTKNIQYF. The sequenced part of the CDR3 DNA is TGCGCCAGCAGCGCCCGGGACAGGACCAAAAACATT.

A word on this clone: The DNA ends 3 residues before the CDR3 does, and the rest of the CDR3 is filled in from the germline J gene. The chain carries TRBV10-3 and TRBJ2-3, with D possibly TRBD1 on 6 matching bases. Trimming shortened V by 6 bases and J by 0 bases, and 19 bases separated the two germline ends. Germline CDR1 reads ENHRY; CDR2 reads SYGVKD. The CDR3 sequence is 17 residues long. The CDR3 DNA, read in part, is TGTGCCATCAGCCAAAGCCAACAGGGAGCTAGCACAGATACG. Its translation is CAISQSQQGASTDT. The full CDR3 reads CAISQSQQGASTDTQYF.

Worth noting for this clone: Read coverage stops 3 residues before the CDR3 terminus; the germline J gene supplies the remainder. J is TRBJ1-6 and V is TRBV6-1, with D unclear. CDR3 length: 14 residues. CDR1 is MNHNS and CDR2 is SASEGT in the germline V gene. Trimming took off 4 bases at V and 9 bases at J, with 13 bases between the two ends. CDR3 DNA, as far as it was read: TGTGCCAGCAGTGTTAGGCAGGATTCTTCACCC. It encodes CASSVRQDSSP. The full CDR3 sequence reads CASSVRQDSSPLHF.

Of note for this clone: The read finishes 3 residues shy of the CDR3 end, and the germline J gene is used to complete it. V gene TRBV29-1 combines with J gene TRBJ1-2; TRBD1 is a possible D gene (6 bases). This CDR3 region has 13 residues. CDR1 and CDR2 from the germline V gene are SQVTM and ANQGSEA. The V end was cut by 3 bases, the J end by 4 bases, with 12 bases between. CDR3 protein: CSVELQGAYGYTF. The DNA read from the CDR3 is TGCAGCGTTGAGCTACAGGGTGCCTATGGC.

CDR3 in amino acids: CSAREGSGSGNEQFF. The CDR3 DNA, read in part, is TGCAGTGCTAGAGAAGGTAGCGGGAGTGGGAATGAG. This chain joins TRBV20-1 and TRBJ2-1, with 9 bases aligning to TRBD2. The CDR3 end lies 3 residues beyond the end of the read and is filled in from the germline J gene. This CDR3 is built from 15 residues. Trimming cost V 0 bases and J 7 bases; bases outside gene matches: 7. From germline, CDR1 is DFQATT and CDR2 SNEGSKA (reference sequence).

As for this clone: Sequencing ends 3 residues short of the CDR3 end; the germline J gene provides the rest. V and J are TRBV29-1 and TRBJ2-7; no clear D. CDR1 SQVTM and CDR2 ANQGSEA come from the germline V gene. The CDR3 is 15 residues long. Trimming took off 5 bases at V and 5 bases at J, with 22 bases between the two ends. Partial CDR3 DNA: TGCAGCGTTCTCAAGTTCATTGGCCCCCCTGACGAG. This gives the protein CSVLKFIGPPDE. The entire CDR3 is CSVLKFIGPPDEQYF.

On this clone itself: Read sequence stops 3 residues before the CDR3 end, and the germline J gene provides the missing end. The V call is TRBV20-1, the J call TRBJ2-7; D may be TRBD2 (5 bases). Trimming took 0 bases from V and 2 from J, leaving 14 bases between them. Germline CDR1 DFQATT, CDR2 SNEGSKA (reference sequence). The CDR3 is made up of 15 amino acids. The covered CDR3 bases are TGCAGTGCTAGAGATACGGCGCGGGTTCCCTACGAG. Translated, it gives CSARDTARVPYE. From start to end, the CDR3 is CSARDTARVPYEQYF.

In regard to this clone: The CDR3 goes on 3 residues after the read ends, and that part is filled in from the germline J gene. This chain uses TRBV7-3 with TRBJ2-1, with 12 bases identical to TRBD1. CDR3 size: 16 residues. Germline V gene sequence: CDR1 SGHTA, CDR2 FQGTGA. The V and J ends lost 2 bases and 9 bases, in that order; junction bases with no gene match: 8. CDR3 DNA (partial): TGTGCCAGCAGCTTATCGGGACAGGGGGCGGTTGGTGAG. This translates into CASSLSGQGAVGE. The CDR3 in full is CASSLSGQGAVGEQFF.

To note about this clone: The CDR3 is cut off 3 residues early in the read; its end comes from the germline J gene. The chain combines TRBV2 with TRBJ1-1, with D possibly matching TRBD1 (6 bases). Germline CDR1 and CDR2: SNHLY and FYNNEI. The V gene lost 6 bases and the J gene lost 1 base, with 9 bases spanning the gap. This CDR3 region has 13 residues. The CDR3 reads CASSRQANTEAFF. The part of the CDR3 DNA that was read is TGTGCCAGCAGCCGACAGGCGAACACTGAA.

About this clone itself: The read ends 3 residues shy of where the CDR3 ends; the end is completed using the germline J gene. This sequence joins TRBV6-1 and TRBJ1-4; no clear D. V lost 1 base, J lost 5 bases, and 14 bases lay in between. There are 16 residues in the CDR3. The germline V gene has CDR1 MNHNS and CDR2 SASEGT. The CDR3 is CASSEGSARLNEKLFF. The DNA read from the CDR3 is TGTGCCAGCAGTGAAGGTTCGGCGAGACTCAATGAAAAA.

A note on this clone: The CDR3 end lies 3 residues beyond the end of the read and is filled in from the germline J gene. This sequence joins TRBV9 and TRBJ2-1, with TRBD2 identical over 8 bases. V gave up 2 bases and J gave up 7 bases; unmatched junction bases: 5. The CDR3 covers 14 residues. CDR1 SGDLS and CDR2 YYNGEE come from the germline V gene. Partial CDR3 DNA: TGTGCCAGCAGCGTTAGCGGGAACGGTAATGAG. Translating gives CASSVSGNGNE. The full-length CDR3 reads as CASSVSGNGNEQFF. Together with reference TRBV9 and TRBJ2-1, the CDR3 gives the full variable domain: DSGVTQTPKHLITATGQRVTLRCSPRSGDLSVYWYQQSLDQGLQFLIQYYNGEERAKGNILERFSAQQFPDLHSELNLSSLELGDSALYFCASSVSGNGNEQFFGPGTRLTVL.

Notes on this clone: The CDR3 end lies 3 residues beyond the end of the read and is filled in from the germline J gene. This chain joins TRBV18 and TRBJ1-4; tentative D call: TRBD1 (5 bases). The CDR3 is made up of 14 amino acids. The germline CDR1 and CDR2 sequences are KGHSH and LQKENI. Trimming stripped 2 bases from V and 3 bases from J, with 7 bases between. CDR3: CASSPGAANEKLFF. The sequenced part of the CDR3 DNA is TGTGCCAGCTCACCAGGGGCCGCTAATGAAAAA.

Concerning this clone: The sequenced fragment ends 3 residues before the CDR3 boundary, so the rest is inferred from the germline J gene. V gene TRBV19 combines with J gene TRBJ1-2, with D unclear. Between the trimmed V and J ends, which lost 0 bases and 7 bases, there was a span of 21 bases. Germline values: CDR1 LNHDA, CDR2 SQIVND (reference sequence). The CDR3 has 17 amino acids. CDR3 bases read: TGTGCCAGTAGTATAGATTTCTCGCAGGCAGTGCGTCTTGGC. This sequence encodes CASSIDFSQAVRLG. The whole CDR3 sequence reads CASSIDFSQAVRLGYTF.

Of note for this clone: With the read ending 3 residues before the CDR3 end, the germline J gene is used to fill in that end. V gene TRBV20-1 combines with J gene TRBJ1-1; 8 nucleotides agree with TRBD1. The ends lost 2 bases at V and 4 bases at J; junction bases unmatched: 9. Germline values: CDR1 DFQATT, CDR2 SNEGSKA (reference sequence). The CDR3 sequence is 15 residues long. The CDR3 loop reads CSARQETGGSTEAFF. The CDR3 bases that were read are TGCAGTGCTAGACAAGAAACAGGGGGAAGCACTGAA.

Details on this clone: Sequencing ends 3 residues short of the CDR3 end; the germline J gene provides the rest. This chain connects TRBV20-1 to TRBJ2-3, with 8 nucleotides matching TRBD1. The junction had 3 bases not matched to a gene; V was cut back by 0 bases and J by 1 base. The CDR3 covers 15 residues. The germline CDR1 and CDR2 sequences are DFQATT and SNEGSKA (reference sequence). CDR3 amino acids: CSARDPGQGTDTQYF. Partial CDR3 DNA: TGCAGTGCTAGAGATCCGGGACAGGGCACAGATACG.

In regard to this clone: The CDR3 goes on 3 residues after the read ends, and that part is filled in from the germline J gene. The J gene is TRBJ1-3, the V gene TRBV7-2; maybe TRBD1 (5 bases). Per germline, CDR1 SGHTA and CDR2 FQGNSA. CDR3 length: 13 amino acids. The sequenced CDR3 bases are TGTGCCAGCAGCTTAGGGCAGGGTGGGCCC. This codes for CASSLGQGGP. The entire CDR3 reads CASSLGQGGPIYF. Supplemented by reference TRBV7-2 and TRBJ1-3, the full variable domain reads GAGVSQSPSNKVTEKGKDVELRCDPISGHTALYWYRQSLGQGLEFLIYFQGNSAPDKSGLPSDRFSAERTGGSVSTLTIQRTQQEDSAVYLCASSLGQGGPIYFGEGSWLTVV.

Concerning this clone: Read sequence stops 3 residues before the CDR3 end, and the germline J gene provides the missing end. V and J are TRBV18 and TRBJ1-4, with D perhaps matching TRBD1 (6 bases). Germline CDR1 KGHSH, CDR2 LQKENI. The CDR3 spans 16 residues. Trimming removed 4 bases from V and 0 bases from J, with 12 bases in between. The CDR3 region is CASSLRTVATNEKLFF. The DNA read from the CDR3 is TGTGCCAGCTCACTCCGGACAGTTGCAACTAATGAAAAA.